A single sample is the source of the 22 T cell receptor beta chains below, sequenced in a study of cytomegalovirus exposure and HLA in healthy donors. The primer mix had 60 Vbeta and 13 Jbeta primers. Here immunoSEQ multiplex PCR was the method, and the copy in TCRdb shows in-frame clones only, minus some. Here the sample spans about 150,000 clones, roughly 75% being singletons. The sample consisted of PBMCs. The receptors originated from a woman aged 50 to 60 in good health and CMV-seropositive.

The V and J genes are TRBV7-9 and TRBJ1-5; D remains unclear. The V end was cut by 4 bases, the J end by 5 bases, with 6 bases between. CDR1 and CDR2 (germline): SEHNR, FQNEAQ (reference sequence). This CDR3 spans 12 amino acids. The CDR3 DNA follows: TGTGCCAGCAGCTCGGGTTATCAGCCCCAGCATTTT. It yields the protein CASSSGYQPQHF.

This clone appeared a few times. This chain uses TRBV9 with TRBJ2-3; TRBD1 matches at 9 bases. This CDR3 comprises 18 residues. Germline lookup yields CDR1 SGDLS and CDR2 YYNGEE. V gave up 0 bases and J gave up 2 bases; unmatched junction bases: 10. CDR3 loop: CASSVATGGSNPTDTQYF. DNA of the CDR3: TGTGCCAGCAGCGTAGCTACAGGGGGCTCCAACCCCACAGATACGCAGTATTTT.

The rearrangement joins TRBV30 to TRBJ2-5; D gene uncertain. Germline lookup yields CDR1 GTSNPN and CDR2 SVGIG (reference sequence). V shed 1 base and J shed 0 bases, with 6 bases lying between them. There are 13 residues in the CDR3. In DNA, the CDR3 is TGTGCCTGGAGTGCCAGGTACCAAGAGACCCAGTACTTC. Translated: CAWSARYQETQYF.

The rearrangement joins TRBV7-3 to TRBJ2-3; D is perhaps TRBD2 (6 bases). Trimming left V 1 base short and J 6 bases short, with 8 bases between. Germline V gives CDR1 SGHTA, CDR2 FQGTGA. The CDR3 extends over 13 amino acids. The CDR3 is CASSLKRGDTQYF. CDR3 in DNA: TGTGCCAGCAGCTTAAAACGGGGGGATACGCAGTATTTT. The variable domain in full, completed from reference TRBV7-3 and TRBJ2-3, reads GAGVSQTPSNKVTEKGKYVELRCDPISGHTALYWYRQSLGQGPEFLIYFQGTGAADDSGLPNDRFFAVRPEGSVSTLKIQRTERGDSAVYLCASSLKRGDTQYFGPGTRLTVL.

This chain joins TRBV28 and TRBJ1-6; D unresolved. Germline V gene data show CDR1 as MDHEN and CDR2 as SYDVKM. The CDR3 length is 14 residues. Trimming cost V 5 bases and J 9 bases, with 14 bases left between them. CDR3 loop: CASSPPIGGSPLHF. In DNA form, the CDR3 reads TGTGCCAGCAGTCCCCCAATAGGAGGTTCACCCCTCCACTTT.

V is TRBV9 and J is TRBJ1-2; D possibly corresponds to TRBD1 (5 bases). The CDR3 has 15 residues. V lost 3 bases to trimming and J lost 2 bases, with 14 bases between them. Germline lookup yields CDR1 SGDLS and CDR2 YYNGEE. The CDR3 region is CASSAGGRENYGYTF. The CDR3, as DNA: TGTGCCAGCAGCGCGGGGGGGAGGGAGAACTATGGCTACACCTTC.

V is TRBV11-2 and J is TRBJ1-5; D may be TRBD1 (5 bases). The CDR3 is 14 amino acids. Germline V gives CDR1 SGHAT, CDR2 FQNNGV. V lost 1 base and J lost 9, with 13 bases in between. This CDR3 reads CASSLGGSGRPQHF. CDR3 bases: TGTGCCAGCAGCTTAGGGGGCAGCGGGCGGCCCCAGCATTTT.

The genes are TRBV2 and TRBJ1-4; D is perhaps TRBD1 (5 bases). Trimming cost V 6 bases and J 3 bases, with 14 bases left between them. This CDR3 is built from 15 residues. Germline CDR1 is SNHLY and CDR2 is FYNNEI. This CDR3 is CASRAETVANEKLFF. The CDR3, as DNA: TGTGCCAGCAGGGCCGAGACAGTGGCTAATGAAAAACTGTTTTTT.

The gene calls are TRBV5-6 and TRBJ1-5; unclear D gene. Germline V lookup: CDR1 SGHDT, CDR2 YYEEEE. The CDR3 has 14 residues. With 1 base removed from V and 4 bases from J, the gap between germline ends came to 9 bases. The CDR3 DNA follows: TGTGCCAGCAGCTTGTTCAGTTTGAATCAGCCCCAGCATTTT. It yields the protein CASSLFSLNQPQHF.

This clone was seen more than once but under ten times. V usage is TRBV5-1 and J usage is TRBJ1-3; TRBD1 might be the D (6 bases). Trimming took off 0 bases at V and 0 bases at J, with 10 bases between the two ends. The CDR3 loop spans 16 amino acids. From germline, CDR1 is SGHRS and CDR2 YFSETQ. The CDR3: CASSLGTADSGNTIYF. For the CDR3, the DNA is TGCGCCAGCAGCTTGGGGACAGCTGACTCTGGAAACACCATATATTTT.

The chain couples TRBV29-1 to TRBJ1-4, with 7 bases fitting TRBD1. V lost 5 bases to trimming and J lost 14 bases; unmatched junction nucleotides: 17. The CDR3 loop spans 14 amino acids. CDR1 SQVTM and CDR2 ANQGSEA come from the germline V gene. CDR3 region: CSVRRDAGTVELFF. CDR3 DNA sequence: TGCAGCGTTCGAAGGGACGCCGGGACAGTCGAGCTGTTTTTT.

The gene calls are TRBV7-8 and TRBJ2-3, with D unclear. This CDR3 has 14 amino acids. Germline V gene sequence: CDR1 SGHVS, CDR2 FQNEAQ. Trimming shortened V by 5 bases and J by 3 bases, and 12 bases separated the two germline ends. The CDR3 here is CASSPLSSTDTQYF. The CDR3 region has the DNA TGTGCCAGCAGCCCCCTTAGTTCTACAGATACGCAGTATTTT.

V is TRBV5-6 and J is TRBJ1-3; weak D call: TRBD1 (5 bases). The CDR3 has 14 amino acids. Between the trimmed V and J ends, which lost 5 bases and 9 bases, there was a span of 18 bases. Per the germline V gene, CDR1 is SGHDT and CDR2 is YYEEEE. The CDR3 DNA reads as TGTGCCAGCAGTTCGGGCAGGGTACTTAGCACCATATATTTT. Translating gives CASSSGRVLSTIYF.

This rearrangement joins TRBV28 to TRBJ2-2, with D tentatively TRBD2 (5 bases). The CDR3 is 13 amino acids. CDR1 is MDHEN and CDR2 is SYDVKM in the germline V gene. V was shortened by 3 bases and J by 6 bases, with 8 bases between the two germline ends. The CDR3 region is CASSLEVPGELFF. CDR3 DNA sequence: TGTGCCAGCAGTTTGGAGGTCCCCGGGGAGCTGTTTTTT.

The rearrangement joins TRBV27 to TRBJ1-5; D is possibly TRBD1 (5 bases). The CDR3 consists of 16 residues. CDR1 and CDR2 (germline): MNHEY, SMNVEV (reference sequence). The germline V and J ends were trimmed by 5 bases and 1 base, with 15 bases remaining between them. The CDR3 DNA sequence: TGTGCCAGCAGTCCGTGGGGGGAAGGGAGCAATCAGCCCCAGCATTTT. Translating it yields CASSPWGEGSNQPQHF.

This sequence joins TRBV4-2 and TRBJ2-3, with D possibly being TRBD2 (6 bases). Germline V lookup: CDR1 LGHNA, CDR2 YNFKEQ. The CDR3 covers 16 residues. V lost 1 base and J 6 bases, leaving 17 bases between the germline ends. The CDR3 sequence: CASSQGGGSSRDTQYF. Written as DNA, the CDR3 is TGTGCCAGCAGCCAAGGCGGAGGGTCCAGTAGGGATACGCAGTATTTT.

The chain recombines TRBV5-4 with TRBJ2-3, with D possibly matching TRBD1 (6 bases). The CDR3 consists of 15 residues. Trimming pared 3 bases from V and 5 bases from J, leaving 16 bases between. CDR1 and CDR2 (germline): SGHNT, YYREEE (reference sequence). CDR3 sequence (DNA): TGTGCCAGCAGCTGGGCAGGGGCCCGGGGAGATACGCAGTATTTT. Its translation is CASSWAGARGDTQYF.

This clone was seen only a few times. The genes are TRBV14 and TRBJ1-6; no firm D call. Germline V gives CDR1 SGHDN, CDR2 FVKESK. The V end lost 2 bases, the J end lost 7 bases, and 12 bases lay between the germline ends. CDR3 size: 15 residues. In DNA, the CDR3 is TGTGCCAGCAGCCAAAGCATTGCCCGGAATTCACCCCTCCACTTT. This codes for CASSQSIARNSPLHF.

V usage is TRBV28 and J usage is TRBJ2-5, with 7 bases matching TRBD2. The last part of the DNA fits TRBJ2-7 better; the J call may be wrong. CDR3 size: 13 residues. Per germline, CDR1 MDHEN and CDR2 SYDVKM. Here the CDR3 DNA reads TGTGCCAGCAGTTTAAGCGGGATCTACGAGCAGTACTTC. As protein: CASSLSGIYEQYF.

On this clone itself: One junction end disagrees with the germline gene, perhaps due to a read error. This sequence joins TRBV4-3 and TRBJ2-3; 11 bases match TRBD2. The CDR3 has 16 amino acids. Germline V gene sequence: CDR1 LGHNA, CDR2 YSLEER. For the CDR3, the DNA is TGCGCCAGCAGCCAAGCAACTAGCGGGAGCACAGATACGCGGTATTTT. Its protein is CASSQATSGSTDTRYF.

V gene TRBV10-3 combines with J gene TRBJ1-5, with 9 positions matching TRBD1. This CDR3 spans 15 amino acids. Germline CDR1 is ENHRY and CDR2 is SYGVKD. The V segment lost 4 bases and the J segment 6 bases; nucleotides outside the gene matches: 7. The CDR3 DNA reads TGTGCCATCAGTGGGGGACAGGGACAGAGTCAGCCCCAGCATTTT. It translates to CAISGGQGQSQPQHF.

CDR3 loop: CASSAARQTNEKLFF. The CDR3 nucleotides are TGTGCCAGCAGTGCTGCGAGACAGACTAATGAAAAACTGTTTTTT. This rearrangement joins TRBV2 to TRBJ1-4, with D possibly being TRBD1 (5 bases). CDR1 is SNHLY, CDR2 FYNNEI, per germline. CDR3 length: 15 amino acids. V was trimmed by 4 bases and J by 2 bases, leaving 11 bases between them.